This TCR beta chain was sequenced during a study of cytomegalovirus exposure and HLA in healthy donors. Primers for the PCR totalled 60 Vbeta and 13 Jbeta. Assay: immunoSEQ multiplex PCR; the TCRdb copy retains only in-frame clones and omits some. The sample includes roughly 190,000 clones, approximately 80% of them seen just once. Sequencing was performed on PBMCs. This clonotype was sampled from a woman between 40 and 55 years old in good health and CMV-seronegative.

The CDR3 protein is CASRVGTARNQPQHF. DNA for the CDR3: TGCGCCAGCAGGGTAGGGACAGCCCGTAATCAGCCCCAGCATTTT. This chain links TRBV5-1 with TRBJ1-5; TRBD1 aligns across 7 bases. CDR3 size: 15 residues. Germline lookup yields CDR1 SGHRS and CDR2 YFSETQ. J lost 4 bases, V lost 5 bases, and 9 bases had no gene match.